Sequencing of this TCR beta chain was carried out in a study of molecular identifiers for immune sequencing clone quantification. With 2 bases clipped from V and 5 bases from J, the junction kept 8 bases outside the gene matches. The length of the CDR3 is 16 residues. The germline gives CDR1 MDHEN, CDR2 SYDVKM. It was with previously described methods and listed TCR primers that bulk TCR libraries were made. Each CDR3 protein gets one entry after TCRdb re-called the PCR reads with MiXCR. The table includes about 640,000 distinct CDR3 sequences, around 20% detected once. This clonotype was recorded at least ten times.

Sequencing used naive CD8+ T cells from blood, with Jurkat cell RNA spiked in. Subset defined: FACS-sorted CD8+CD4-CCR7+CD45RA+ naive T cells. This TCR derives from a human donor in good health. Some libraries in this study had Jurkat cell RNA spiked in. The rearrangement links TRBV28 to TRBJ2-3, with TRBD1 identical over 9 bases. CDR3 amino acids: CASSLGTGMVRDTQYF. CDR3 bases: TGTGCCAGCAGTTTAGGGACAGGGATGGTGAGAGATACGCAGTATTTT.